These 27 T cell receptor beta chains were sequenced from one sample in a study of T cell responses to AZD1222 COVID-19 vaccine. The data were produced by immunoSEQ multiplex PCR, yet TCRdb's version contains in-frame clones alone and is incomplete. Counted here are over 100,000 clones, roughly 86% occurring once; the ten biggest clones make up around 4.6%. Source: peripheral blood, taken 28 days after the second AZD1222 dose. The receptor source for this set is an adult who received the AZD1222 COVID-19 vaccine.

The V and J genes are TRBV27 and TRBJ2-3; D is uncertain. Germline CDR1 is MNHEY and CDR2 is SMNVEV (reference sequence). The CDR3 totals 14 residues. The V and J ends lost 3 bases and 4 bases respectively, with 11 bases between them. This CDR3 reads CASSLGQVADTQYF. In DNA, the CDR3 is TGTGCCAGCAGTTTGGGTCAGGTGGCAGATACGCAGTATTTT.

This chain links TRBV19 with TRBJ1-6, with 8 bases that match TRBD1. Losses at the gene ends were 4 bases for V and 9 bases for J; bases not matched to a gene: 5. The CDR3 is 14 residues long. Germline CDR1 LNHDA, CDR2 SQIVND (reference sequence). CDR3 in amino acids: CASSTRTGFSPLHF. As DNA, the CDR3 is TGTGCCAGTAGTACCCGGACAGGGTTTTCACCCCTCCACTTT. The full variable domain, with the rest looked up from reference TRBV19 and TRBJ1-6, is DGGITQSPKYLFRKEGQNVTLSCEQNLNHDAMYWYRQDPGQGLRLIYYSQIVNDFQKGDIAEGYSVSREKKESFPLTVTSAQKNPTAFYLCASSTRTGFSPLHFGNGTRLTVT.

The chain is built from TRBV11-1 and TRBJ2-3; tentative D call: TRBD2 (5 bases). The CDR3 contains 13 residues. CDR1 and CDR2 (germline): SGHAT, FQDESV (reference sequence). The ends were cut back, 4 bases at V and 6 bases at J, with 11 bases in the middle. The CDR3: CASSSGSTDTQYF. The CDR3, as DNA: TGTGCCAGCAGCTCGGGGTCGACGGATACGCAGTATTTT.

The chain employs TRBV11-3 and TRBJ2-1; TRBD2 might be the D (6 bases). CDR3 length equals 18 residues. CDR1 and CDR2 (germline): SGHNT, YENEEA. The ends were cut back, 0 bases at V and 2 bases at J, with 17 bases in the middle. CDR3 in DNA: TGTGCCAGCAGCTTAGATCAGGGCGGGTCTAGCGCCTACAATGAGCAGTTCTTC. The encoded protein is CASSLDQGGSSAYNEQFF. The entire variable domain, with the rest obtained from reference TRBV11-3 and TRBJ2-1, is as follows: EAGVVQSPRYKIIEKKQPVAFWCNPISGHNTLYWYLQNLGQGPELLIRYENEEAVDDSQLPKDRFSAERLKGVDSTLKIQPAELGDSAVYLCASSLDQGGSSAYNEQFFGPGTRLTVL.

The chain combines TRBV7-9 with TRBJ1-1; D might be TRBD1 (5 bases). The CDR3 sequence is 16 residues long. CDR1 is SEHNR, CDR2 FQNEAQ, per germline (reference sequence). The V and J ends lost 5 bases and 5 bases respectively, with 21 bases between them. CDR3 nucleotides: TGTGCCAGCAGCCCTGCGGGCGGGAGGGGAGGGACTGAAGCTTTCTTT. This sequence encodes CASSPAGGRGGTEAFF.

This sequence joins TRBV19 and TRBJ1-1; 9 bases are shared with TRBD1. V trimming: 3 bases; J trimming: 0 bases; junction bases outside the gene matches: 8. CDR3 length equals 17 residues. Germline CDR1 LNHDA, CDR2 SQIVND (reference sequence). CDR3 bases: TGTGCCAGTAGTATTTTAGGACAGGGGTATATGAACACTGAAGCTTTCTTT. It is translated as CASSILGQGYMNTEAFF.

The chain carries TRBV10-3 and TRBJ1-1, with 11 bases matching TRBD1. The germline V gene encodes CDR1 ENHRY and CDR2 SYGVKD. V lost 3 bases, J lost 9 bases, and 9 bases stayed unmatched. The CDR3 runs to 15 residues. The CDR3 is CAISDWTGGAQKAFF. CDR3 sequence (DNA): TGTGCCATCAGTGATTGGACAGGGGGCGCCCAGAAAGCTTTCTTT.

The chain links TRBV6-1 to TRBJ1-5; TRBD1 might be the D (6 bases). Germline V lookup: CDR1 MNHNS, CDR2 SASEGT. V lost 1 base and J 0 bases, leaving 16 bases between the germline ends. The length of the CDR3 is 18 residues. The CDR3 reads CASSEGGQLVYSNQPQHF. The DNA of the CDR3 is TGTGCCAGCAGTGAAGGAGGACAGTTAGTGTATAGCAATCAGCCCCAGCATTTT.

The chain combines TRBV9 with TRBJ1-4; possibly TRBD1 for D (6 bases). The CDR3 totals 16 residues. V lost 1 base, J lost 0 bases, and 10 bases lay in between. The V gene's germline CDR1 is SGDLS and CDR2 YYNGEE. CDR3 nucleotide sequence: TGTGCCAGCAGCGTATCCAGGGGAACAACTAATGAAAAACTGTTTTTT. Encoded protein: CASSVSRGTTNEKLFF.

This clone has more than one count but fewer than ten. This rearrangement joins TRBV15 to TRBJ2-1, with TRBD1 as a possible D gene (6 bases). Trimming removed 3 bases from V and 7 bases from J, with 19 bases in between. CDR3 length: 16 residues. Germline V lookup: CDR1 LNHNV, CDR2 YYDKDF (reference sequence). In nucleotides, the CDR3 is TGTGCCACCAGCAGTGCTACAGGGCTCCTCTTTAATGAGCAGTTCTTC. Encoded protein: CATSSATGLLFNEQFF. Full variable domain (rest looked up from reference TRBV15 and TRBJ2-1): DAMVIQNPRYQVTQFGKPVTLSCSQTLNHNVMYWYQQKSSQAPKLLFHYYDKDFNNEADTPDNFQSRRPNTSFCFLDIRSPGLGDTAMYLCATSSATGLLFNEQFFGPGTRLTVL.

Only one count was recorded for this clone. The chain has TRBV12-3 or TRBV12-4 and TRBJ2-7, with 9 bases aligning to TRBD2. This CDR3 has 12 amino acids. The CDR3 region is CASGRRRNEQYF. CDR3 DNA sequence: TGTGCTAGCGGGAGAAGAAGAAACGAGCAGTACTTC.

The chain links TRBV5-1 to TRBJ2-7; TRBD2 aligns across 8 bases. Germline V gene data show CDR1 as SGHRS and CDR2 as YFSETQ. CDR3 length equals 15 residues. Trimming cost V 0 bases and J 2 bases; bases outside gene matches: 4. CDR3 nucleotides: TGCGCCAGCAGCTTGGAGAGCGGGAGCACCTACGAGCAGTACTTC. The encoded protein is CASSLESGSTYEQYF.

This clone was counted a few times. This chain uses TRBV18 with TRBJ2-1; the D gene is possibly TRBD2 (5 bases). V was pared by 3 bases and J by 0 bases, with 18 bases between. Per germline, CDR1 KGHSH and CDR2 LQKENI. This CDR3 has 18 amino acids. The CDR3 DNA reads TGTGCCAGCTCACCGACCTCGCTAGCTCGTAGCTCCTACAATGAGCAGTTCTTC. It specifies CASSPTSLARSSYNEQFF.

This clone turned up a few times. The chain joins TRBV5-1 to TRBJ1-6; D ambiguous. CDR1 SGHRS and CDR2 YFSETQ come from the germline V gene. V lost 8 bases and J lost 0, with 9 bases in between. The CDR3 sequence is 14 residues long. The CDR3 DNA reads TGCGCCAGTGCAGCGAGCTCCTATAATTCACCCCTCCACTTT. Translated: CASAASSYNSPLHF.

The V and J genes are TRBV2 and TRBJ2-2; D not certain. CDR3 length: 11 amino acids. V shed 6 bases and J shed 7 bases, with 6 bases lying between them. The germline V gene encodes CDR1 SNHLY and CDR2 FYNNEI. The CDR3 reads CASSQVGELFF. DNA for the CDR3: TGTGCCAGCAGCCAGGTCGGGGAGCTGTTTTTT.

This clone has just a few counts. The V call is TRBV28, the J call TRBJ2-1; 7 bases line up with TRBD2. V lost 1 base and J lost 2; bases outside the gene matches: 5. The CDR3 has 16 amino acids. Germline V gene data show CDR1 as MDHEN and CDR2 as SYDVKM. Here the CDR3 reads CASSLSAGYAYNEQFF. In DNA, the CDR3 is TGTGCCAGCAGTTTATCAGCGGGGTATGCCTACAATGAGCAGTTCTTC.

The chain employs TRBV4-3 and TRBJ1-4; D not resolved. The germline gives CDR1 LGHNA, CDR2 YSLEER. V gave up 0 bases and J gave up 0 bases, with 8 bases separating them. The CDR3 sequence is 16 residues long. The CDR3 region is CASSQDGHATNEKLFF. Here the CDR3 DNA reads TGCGCCAGCAGCCAAGATGGGCATGCAACTAATGAAAAACTGTTTTTT.

This clone has a handful of counts. J is TRBJ2-5 and V is TRBV9, with 7 positions matching TRBD1. The CDR3 runs 14 residues. Losses at the gene ends were 2 bases for V and 2 bases for J; bases not matched to a gene: 3. CDR1 and CDR2 (germline): SGDLS, YYNGEE. The CDR3 reads CASSVRDRQETQYF. DNA for the CDR3: TGTGCCAGCAGCGTCCGGGACAGACAAGAGACCCAGTACTTC.

There are a few counts of this clone. The chain joins TRBV20-1 to TRBJ2-1; D may be TRBD1 (5 bases). The CDR3 extends over 11 amino acids. The V end was cut by 3 bases, the J end by 6 bases, with 6 bases between. Looked up from germline, CDR1 is DFQATT and CDR2 is SNEGSKA (reference sequence). CDR3 amino acids: CSASQGNEQFF. CDR3 DNA sequence: TGCAGTGCTAGTCAGGGCAATGAGCAGTTCTTC.

The chain couples TRBV7-9 to TRBJ1-5, with a tentative D call TRBD1 (5 bases). The germline gives CDR1 SEHNR, CDR2 FQNEAQ (reference sequence). This CDR3 contains 17 residues. Trimming left V 10 bases short and J 2 bases short, with 24 bases between. The CDR3 here is CATRSTSGPGGNQPQHF. The CDR3 bases are TGTGCCACTCGATCTACTTCAGGCCCGGGGGGCAATCAGCCCCAGCATTTT.

V gene TRBV20-1 combines with J gene TRBJ2-3, with D uncertain. V lost 5 bases to trimming and J lost 5 bases, with 5 bases between them. The CDR3 is 10 amino acids. The germline V gene encodes CDR1 DFQATT and CDR2 SNEGSKA (reference sequence). The CDR3 loop reads CSAWRDTQYF. The CDR3 DNA sequence: TGCAGTGCTTGGAGAGATACGCAGTATTTT.

This clone was found once. This rearrangement joins TRBV19 to TRBJ2-3, with 7 bases aligning to TRBD1. The ends lost 3 bases at V and 6 bases at J; junction bases unmatched: 9. CDR1 and CDR2 (germline): LNHDA, SQIVND (reference sequence). This CDR3 has 15 amino acids. The CDR3 region has the DNA TGTGCCAGTAGTATGGGACAGACCACCCGGGATACGCAGTATTTT. It is translated as CASSMGQTTRDTQYF.

This clone was counted a single time. The V and J genes are TRBV14 and TRBJ1-1, with a weak D call TRBD1 (5 bases). The CDR3 is 13 residues long. Per germline, CDR1 SGHDN and CDR2 FVKESK. V lost 6 bases, J lost 7 bases, and 15 bases lay in between. This CDR3 is CASSKTGQGEAFF. The CDR3 DNA follows: TGTGCCAGCAGTAAAACGGGGCAGGGTGAAGCTTTCTTT.

This sequence joins TRBV24-1 and TRBJ1-2; D is unclear. The ends were cut back, 1 base at V and 2 bases at J, with 10 bases in the middle. The V gene's germline CDR1 is KGHDR and CDR2 SFDVKD. The CDR3 is 15 amino acids. CDR3 sequence (DNA): TGTGCCACCAGTGATTTTAGGGCGGAAAACTATGGCTACACCTTC. Translated: CATSDFRAENYGYTF.

The chain carries TRBV28 and TRBJ1-2; tentatively, D is TRBD1 (6 bases). The V and J ends lost 5 bases and 2 bases respectively, with 9 bases between them. This CDR3 comprises 13 residues. Germline V gene lookup returns CDR1 MDHEN and CDR2 SYDVKM. DNA for the CDR3: TGTGCCAGCAGTCCAGGGGCAAACTATGGCTACACCTTC. This translates into CASSPGANYGYTF.

The V call is TRBV5-1, the J call TRBJ1-2; D is possibly TRBD1 (6 bases). Germline V gene data show CDR1 as SGHRS and CDR2 as YFSETQ. This CDR3 region has 14 residues. V lost 4 bases to trimming and J lost 8 bases, with 18 bases between them. CDR3 in amino acids: CASSLNTGQGGYTF. The CDR3 nucleotides read TGCGCCAGCAGCCTTAATACAGGGCAAGGGGGCTACACCTTC.

CDR3 in amino acids: CASNRAGGPCGYEQYF. CDR3 sequence (DNA): TGTGCCAGCAATCGGGCGGGAGGGCCGTGCGGGTACGAGCAGTACTTC. The gene calls are TRBV11-3 and TRBJ2-7; TRBD2 aligns across 9 bases. CDR1 SGHNT and CDR2 YENEEA come from the germline V gene. The CDR3 runs to 16 residues. Losses at the gene ends were 7 bases for V and 4 bases for J; bases not matched to a gene: 14.